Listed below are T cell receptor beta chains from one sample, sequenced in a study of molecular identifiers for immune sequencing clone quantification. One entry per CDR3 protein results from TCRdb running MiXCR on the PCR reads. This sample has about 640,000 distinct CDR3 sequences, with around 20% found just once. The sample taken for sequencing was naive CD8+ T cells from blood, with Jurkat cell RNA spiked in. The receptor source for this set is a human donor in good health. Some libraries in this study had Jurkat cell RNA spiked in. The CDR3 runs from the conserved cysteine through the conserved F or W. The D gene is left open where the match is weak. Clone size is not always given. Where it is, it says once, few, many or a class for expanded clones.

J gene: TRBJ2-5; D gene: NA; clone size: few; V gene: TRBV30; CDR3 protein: CAWRGADETQYF; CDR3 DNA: TGTGCCTGGAGGGGGGCGGATGAGACCCAGTACTTC
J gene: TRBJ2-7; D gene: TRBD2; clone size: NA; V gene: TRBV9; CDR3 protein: CASSVGPGTSGSSYEQYF; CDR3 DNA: TGTGCCAGCAGCGTAGGCCCCGGGACTAGCGGGAGCTCCTACGAGCAGTACTTC
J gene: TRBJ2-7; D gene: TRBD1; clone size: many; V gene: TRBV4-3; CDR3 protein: CASSQDMSQGVSYEQYF; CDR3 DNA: TGCGCCAGCAGCCAAGATATGTCACAGGGGGTGAGCTACGAGCAGTACTTC
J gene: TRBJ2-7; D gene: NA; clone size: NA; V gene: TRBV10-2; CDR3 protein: CASTRDTVYEQYF; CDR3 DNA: TGCGCCAGCACCCGGGACACTGTCTACGAGCAGTACTTC
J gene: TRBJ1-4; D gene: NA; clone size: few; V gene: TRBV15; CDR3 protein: CATSRVGRTPYNEKLFF; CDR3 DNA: TGTGCCACCAGCAGAGTGGGCAGGACCCCTTATAACGAAAAACTGTTTTTT
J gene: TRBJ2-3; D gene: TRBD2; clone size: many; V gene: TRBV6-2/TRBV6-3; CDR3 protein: CASTPLWGLAGDTDTQYF; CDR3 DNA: TGTGCCAGCACTCCACTATGGGGTCTAGCGGGTGACACAGATACGCAGTATTTT
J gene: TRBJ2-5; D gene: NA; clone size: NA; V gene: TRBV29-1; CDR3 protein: CSVGPDSYQGTQYF; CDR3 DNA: TGCAGCGTTGGTCCGGACAGTTACCAAGGGACCCAGTACTTC
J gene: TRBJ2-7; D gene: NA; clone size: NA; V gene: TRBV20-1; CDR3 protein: CSARGGLQYF; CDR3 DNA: TGCAGTGCTAGAGGTGGACTCCAGTACTTC
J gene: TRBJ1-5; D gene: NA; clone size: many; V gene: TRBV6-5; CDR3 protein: CASSLGFGQPQHF; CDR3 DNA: TGTGCCAGCAGCCTGGGTTTTGGTCAGCCCCAGCATTTT
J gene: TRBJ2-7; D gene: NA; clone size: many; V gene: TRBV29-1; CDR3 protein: CSVIGGGSWEQYF; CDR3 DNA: TGCAGCGTGATCGGTGGGGGGAGTTGGGAGCAGTACTTC
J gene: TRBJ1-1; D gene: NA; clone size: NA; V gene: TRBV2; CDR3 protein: CASMEVVGTEALF; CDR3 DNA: TGTGCCAGCATGGAAGTGGTGGGCACTGAAGCTCTCTTT
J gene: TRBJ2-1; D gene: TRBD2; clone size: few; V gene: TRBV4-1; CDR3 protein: CASSLLAGRIPLYNEQFF; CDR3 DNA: TGCGCCAGCAGCCTGTTAGCGGGGAGGATCCCCCTTTACAATGAGCAGTTCTTC
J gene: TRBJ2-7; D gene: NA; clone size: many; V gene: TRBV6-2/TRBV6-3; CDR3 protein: CASSRGPAEQYF; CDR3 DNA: TGTGCCAGCAGTAGAGGGCCGGCCGAGCAGTACTTC
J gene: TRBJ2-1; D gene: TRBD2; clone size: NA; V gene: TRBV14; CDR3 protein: CASSQRLAGGLRNEQFF; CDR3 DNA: TGTGCCAGCAGCCAGCGTCTAGCGGGGGGGCTTCGGAATGAGCAGTTCTTC
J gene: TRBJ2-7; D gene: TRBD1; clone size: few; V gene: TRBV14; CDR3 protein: CASSQGTPGQGTYEQYF; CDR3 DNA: TGTGCCAGCAGCCAAGGGACCCCAGGACAGGGAACCTACGAGCAGTACTTC
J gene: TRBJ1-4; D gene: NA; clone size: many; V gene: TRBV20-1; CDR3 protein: CSARTQEATNEKLFF; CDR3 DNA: TGCAGTGCCCGAACACAGGAAGCAACTAATGAAAAACTGTTTTTT
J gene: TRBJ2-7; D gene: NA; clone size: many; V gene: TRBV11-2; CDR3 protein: CASSLRTPYEQYF; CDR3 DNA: TGTGCCAGCAGCTTAAGGACCCCCTACGAGCAGTACTTC
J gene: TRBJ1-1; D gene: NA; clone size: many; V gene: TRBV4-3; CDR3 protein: CASSQGWGADDTEAFF; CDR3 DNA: TGCGCCAGCAGCCAAGGTTGGGGGGCGGATGACACTGAAGCTTTCTTT
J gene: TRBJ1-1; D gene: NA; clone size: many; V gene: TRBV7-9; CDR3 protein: CASSPFSGGDEAFF; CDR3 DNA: TGTGCCAGCAGCCCATTCTCGGGGGGTGATGAAGCTTTCTTT
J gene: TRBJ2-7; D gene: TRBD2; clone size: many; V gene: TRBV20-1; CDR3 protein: CSARDSRGSSYEQYF; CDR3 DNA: TGCAGTGCTAGAGATAGTCGCGGGAGCTCCTACGAGCAGTACTTC
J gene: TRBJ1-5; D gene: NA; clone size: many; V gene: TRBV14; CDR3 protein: CASSQGGAQPQHF; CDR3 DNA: TGTGCCAGCAGCCAAGGGGGGGCGCAGCCCCAGCATTTT
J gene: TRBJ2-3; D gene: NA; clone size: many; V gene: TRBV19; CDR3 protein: CASSQGSPDTQYF; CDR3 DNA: TGTGCCAGTAGTCAGGGAAGCCCAGATACGCAGTATTTT
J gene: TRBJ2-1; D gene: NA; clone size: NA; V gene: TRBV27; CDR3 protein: CASGFLSGDEQFF; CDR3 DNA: TGTGCCAGCGGTTTCCTTTCGGGAGATGAGCAGTTCTTC
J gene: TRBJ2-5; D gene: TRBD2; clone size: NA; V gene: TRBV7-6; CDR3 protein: CASSPLVGLAGQETQYF; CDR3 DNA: TGTGCCAGCAGTCCCTTAGTAGGGCTAGCGGGACAAGAGACCCAGTACTTC
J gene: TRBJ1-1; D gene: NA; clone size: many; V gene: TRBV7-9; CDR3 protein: CASRKNGESEAFF; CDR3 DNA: TGTGCCAGCAGAAAAAACGGCGAGTCTGAAGCTTTCTTT
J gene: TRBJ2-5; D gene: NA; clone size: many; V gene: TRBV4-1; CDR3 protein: CASSQVAGETQYF; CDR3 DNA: TGCGCCAGCAGCCAAGTTGCGGGTGAGACCCAGTACTTC
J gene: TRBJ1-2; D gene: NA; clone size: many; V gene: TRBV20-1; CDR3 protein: CSARGPSGGRFNYGYTF; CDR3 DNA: TGCAGTGCTAGAGGACCCTCTGGGGGCCGATTTAACTATGGCTACACCTTC
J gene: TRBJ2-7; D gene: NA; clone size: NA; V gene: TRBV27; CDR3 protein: CASSLYPPNSYEQHF; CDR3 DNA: TGTGCCAGCAGTTTATACCCCCCTAACTCCTACGAGCAGCACTTC
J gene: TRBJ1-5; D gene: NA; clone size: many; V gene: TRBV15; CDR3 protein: CATSRDFGGQPQHF; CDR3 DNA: TGTGCCACCAGCAGAGATTTCGGAGGACAGCCCCAGCATTTT
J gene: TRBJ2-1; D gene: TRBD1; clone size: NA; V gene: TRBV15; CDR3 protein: CATSSQITGGIINDQFF; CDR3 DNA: TGTGCCACCAGCTCTCAAATCACAGGGGGGATCATCAATGATCAGTTCTTC
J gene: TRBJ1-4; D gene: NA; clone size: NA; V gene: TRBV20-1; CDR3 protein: CSVPTGGGEKPFF; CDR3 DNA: TGCAGTGTTCCGACGGGGGGAGGCGAAAAACCGTTTTTT
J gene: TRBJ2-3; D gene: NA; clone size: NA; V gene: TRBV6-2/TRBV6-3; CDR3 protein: CASSFKNAVPRAGTQYF; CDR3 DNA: TGTGCCAGCAGCTTCAAGAACGCGGTTCCACGGGCAGGTACGCAGTATTTT
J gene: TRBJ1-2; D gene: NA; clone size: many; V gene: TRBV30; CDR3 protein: CAWSAPLTTALEGYTF; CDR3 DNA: TGTGCCTGGAGTGCCCCCCTCACGACAGCCTTAGAGGGCTACACCTTC
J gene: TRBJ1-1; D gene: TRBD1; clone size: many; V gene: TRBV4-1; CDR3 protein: CASSEDSRDRGTEAFF; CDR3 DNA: TGCGCCAGCAGCGAAGACAGTAGGGACAGAGGGACTGAAGCTTTCTTT
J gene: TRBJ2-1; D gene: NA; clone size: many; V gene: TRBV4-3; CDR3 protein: CASSQTGYNEQFF; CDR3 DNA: TGCGCCAGCAGCCAGACTGGTTACAATGAGCAGTTCTTC